Each of the 7 T cell receptor beta chains below was sequenced from the same sample in a study of blood T cell repertoires in COVID-19. Assay: immunoSEQ multiplex PCR; the TCRdb copy retains only in-frame clones and omits some. The sample gives about 360,000 clones, around 87% of which show up once; 1.3% is in the top ten. What was sequenced was PBMCs or T cells enriched from blood (not recorded which). These receptors came from a man aged 30 to 45 who had recovered from COVID-19.

The chain uses TRBV2 and TRBJ2-5; 10 nucleotides match TRBD1. Trimming removed 6 bases from V and 6 bases from J; junction bases left unmatched: 13. CDR3 length: 16 amino acids. Germline values: CDR1 SNHLY, CDR2 FYNNEI. The chain's CDR3 is CASRGQVGDRGQTQYF. The CDR3 coding sequence is TGTGCCAGCAGAGGACAGGTTGGGGACAGGGGTCAGACCCAGTACTTC.

The chain employs TRBV5-1 and TRBJ2-3, with D maybe TRBD1 (6 bases). V was trimmed by 3 bases and J by 0 bases, leaving 8 bases between them. CDR3 length: 14 residues. Germline V gene sequence: CDR1 SGHRS, CDR2 YFSETQ. The CDR3: CASSYRASTDTQYF. The CDR3 nucleotides are TGCGCCAGCAGCTACAGGGCCAGCACAGATACGCAGTATTTT. Filled out from reference TRBV5-1 and TRBJ2-3, the complete variable domain reads KAGVTQTPRYLIKTRGQQVTLSCSPISGHRSVSWYQQTPGQGLQFLFEYFSETQRNKGNFPGRFSGRQFSNSRSEMNVSTLELGDSALYLCASSYRASTDTQYFGPGTRLTVL.

The chain couples TRBV5-4 to TRBJ1-2; TRBD1 matches 9 bases. This CDR3 contains 14 residues. J was trimmed by 8 bases and V by 2 bases; bases with no gene match: 7. Germline assignment: CDR1 SGHNT and CDR2 YYREEE (reference sequence). CDR3 coding DNA: TGTGCCAGCAGCTTACAGGGGGCGCGGGAGGGCTACACCTTC. Amino acid sequence: CASSLQGAREGYTF. The whole variable domain, filled in from reference TRBV5-4 and TRBJ1-2, reads ETGVTQSPTHLIKTRGQQVTLRCSSQSGHNTVSWYQQALGQGPQFIFQYYREEENGRGNFPPRFSGLQFPNYSSELNVNALELDDSALYLCASSLQGAREGYTFGSGTRLTVV.

This clone was picked up one time. V is TRBV6-1 and J is TRBJ1-1; D call uncertain. V dropped 2 bases and J dropped 1 base, with 8 bases sitting between them. Germline CDR1 is MNHNS and CDR2 is SASEGT. CDR3 length equals 14 residues. DNA of the CDR3: TGTGCCAGCAGTGAACAGGTAACGAACACTGAAGCTTTCTTT. Translating it yields CASSEQVTNTEAFF.

The V and J genes are TRBV18 and TRBJ1-6; no clear D. This CDR3 contains 15 residues. Germline CDR1 is KGHSH and CDR2 is LQKENI. V lost 2 bases and J lost 7, with 12 bases in between. The CDR3 sequence is CASSPKSPGNSPLHF. CDR3 nucleotides: TGTGCCAGCTCACCAAAGTCCCCCGGGAATTCACCCCTCCACTTT.

The V gene is TRBV6-5, the J gene TRBJ1-3; D is unclear. V gave up 8 bases and J gave up 0 bases, with 8 bases separating them. This CDR3 region has 13 residues. Germline CDR1 and CDR2: MNHEY and SVGAGI. The CDR3 bases are TGTGCCAGCCAACAGCTCTCTGGAAACACCATATATTTT. The encoded protein is CASQQLSGNTIYF.

The J gene is TRBJ2-2, the V gene TRBV18; 9 bases map to TRBD2. V lost 1 base to trimming and J lost 7 bases; unmatched junction nucleotides: 7. Germline CDR1 is KGHSH and CDR2 is LQKENI. The CDR3 totals 16 residues. The CDR3 nucleotides are TGTGCCAGCTCACCACGCGCGGGGGGGCCGATCGGGGAGCTGTTTTTT. Its translation: CASSPRAGGPIGELFF.